Following are 21 T cell receptor beta chains from one sample sequenced in a study of cytomegalovirus exposure and HLA in healthy donors. Researchers ran the PCR with 60 Vbeta and 13 Jbeta primers. Method: immunoSEQ multiplex PCR; TCRdb's copy keeps in-frame clones and lacks some. The repertoire holds about 55,000 clones, with around 78% as singletons. Sequenced: PBMCs. The receptors stem from a female donor in good health and CMV-seronegative.

The rearrangement joins TRBV4-2 to TRBJ2-7; D is unclear. The germline V gene encodes CDR1 LGHNA and CDR2 YNFKEQ. Trimming took off 2 bases at V and 6 bases at J, with 14 bases between the two ends. The CDR3 totals 14 residues. The CDR3 reads CASSQYGSPGEQYF. The CDR3 DNA reads TGTGCCAGCAGCCAATATGGCAGTCCGGGCGAGCAGTACTTC.

The chain recombines TRBV7-6 with TRBJ2-7; 14 bases match TRBD2. There are 15 residues in the CDR3. From germline, CDR1 is SGHVS and CDR2 FNYEAQ. V was clipped by 4 bases and J by 4 bases; unmatched bases: 3. Written as DNA, the CDR3 is TGTGCCAGCAGCTCCGGACTAGCGGGGGGTTACGAGCAGTACTTC. Protein product: CASSSGLAGGYEQYF.

The chain has TRBV7-2 and TRBJ1-4, with D possibly matching TRBD1 (5 bases). This CDR3 spans 15 amino acids. Germline CDR1 and CDR2: SGHTA and FQGNSA. V lost 1 base and J lost 5, with 11 bases in between. The CDR3 DNA reads as TGTGCCAGCAGCTTAGTCCCAGGGCCGAATGAAAAACTGTTTTTT. Protein product: CASSLVPGPNEKLFF.

The J gene is TRBJ1-1, the V gene TRBV18; 7 bases map to TRBD1. V gave up 3 bases and J gave up 5 bases; unmatched junction bases: 6. CDR1 and CDR2 (germline): KGHSH, LQKENI. The CDR3 is 14 residues long. CDR3 sequence: CASSPDRVRTEAFF. The CDR3 DNA reads TGTGCCAGCTCACCCGACAGGGTGCGTACTGAAGCTTTCTTT.

V gene TRBV28 combines with J gene TRBJ2-7; 9 bases match TRBD1. Germline-derived CDR1 and CDR2 are MDHEN and SYDVKM. After removal of 5 bases from V and 4 bases from J, the junction contained 9 bases not matched to a gene. The CDR3 spans 15 residues. This CDR3 reads CASSPPGQGRYEQYF. The CDR3 DNA sequence: TGTGCCAGCAGTCCGCCGGGACAGGGTAGGTACGAGCAGTACTTC.

V gene TRBV5-4 combines with J gene TRBJ1-1; 10 nucleotides match TRBD1. V was clipped by 6 bases and J by 5 bases; unmatched bases: 13. There are 16 residues in the CDR3. CDR1 is SGHNT, CDR2 YYREEE, per germline (reference sequence). The CDR3 reads CASTWETGTGVTEAFF. In nucleotides, the CDR3 is TGTGCCAGCACCTGGGAGACCGGGACAGGGGTGACTGAAGCTTTCTTT.

The J gene is TRBJ1-6, the V gene TRBV9, with 9 nucleotides matching TRBD1. Germline V CDR1 and CDR2: SGDLS, YYNGEE. This CDR3 comprises 15 residues. J lost 9 bases, V lost 4 bases, and 8 bases had no gene match. DNA for the CDR3: TGTGCCAGCAGCTTCCGGGACAGGGACACTTCACCCCTCCACTTT. It is translated as CASSFRDRDTSPLHF.

The chain joins TRBV27 to TRBJ2-2; a possible D gene is TRBD1 (7 bases). This CDR3 is built from 14 residues. Per the germline V gene, CDR1 is MNHEY and CDR2 is SMNVEV (reference sequence). Trimming left V 7 bases short and J 3 bases short, with 12 bases between. The CDR3 nucleotides are TGTGCCAGCAAGCTCAGGGGGGACACCGGGGAGCTGTTTTTT. It translates to CASKLRGDTGELFF.

This sequence joins TRBV16 and TRBJ2-1; the match to TRBD2 covers 10 bases. V was clipped by 1 base and J by 5 bases; unmatched bases: 8. This CDR3 has 17 residues. Germline V gives CDR1 KGHSY, CDR2 FQNENV. The CDR3 is CASSQWDSGGSDNEQFF. CDR3 in DNA: TGTGCCAGCAGCCAATGGGATAGCGGGGGGTCTGACAATGAGCAGTTCTTC.

This chain joins TRBV6-4 and TRBJ2-1; possible D gene TRBD2, 5 bases. V lost 3 bases and J 7 bases, leaving 13 bases between the germline ends. Germline V gene sequence: CDR1 MRHNA, CDR2 SNTAGT. The CDR3 extends over 14 amino acids. The DNA of the CDR3 is TGTGCCAGCAGTGATCCCGAAAGGAGGAATGAGCAGTTCTTC. The encoded protein is CASSDPERRNEQFF.

The chain joins TRBV18 to TRBJ1-5; perhaps TRBD1 as D (5 bases). V gave up 3 bases and J gave up 5 bases, with 14 bases separating them. The CDR3 loop spans 15 amino acids. The V gene's germline CDR1 is KGHSH and CDR2 LQKENI. The CDR3 spells CASSPNGQGHQPQHF. For the CDR3, the DNA is TGTGCCAGCTCACCCAACGGGCAGGGCCATCAGCCCCAGCATTTT. Variable domain in full (rest from reference TRBV18 and TRBJ1-5): NAGVMQNPRHLVRRRGQEARLRCSPMKGHSHVYWYRQLPEEGLKFMVYLQKENIIDESGMPKERFSAEFPKEGPSILRIQQVVRGDSAAYFCASSPNGQGHQPQHFGDGTRLSIL.

The chain couples TRBV5-1 to TRBJ1-1, with D tentatively TRBD1 (5 bases). CDR1 is SGHRS, CDR2 YFSETQ, per germline. The length of the CDR3 is 14 residues. Trimming cost V 0 bases and J 3 bases, with 9 bases left between them. The CDR3: CASSLGGRDTEAFF. Written as DNA, the CDR3 is TGCGCCAGCAGCTTGGGGGGGAGGGACACTGAAGCTTTCTTT. Drawing the rest from reference TRBV5-1 and TRBJ1-1, the complete variable domain is KAGVTQTPRYLIKTRGQQVTLSCSPISGHRSVSWYQQTPGQGLQFLFEYFSETQRNKGNFPGRFSGRQFSNSRSEMNVSTLELGDSALYLCASSLGGRDTEAFFGQGTRLTVV.

The chain employs TRBV2 and TRBJ2-1; 12 bases align to TRBD2. CDR1 and CDR2 (germline): SNHLY, FYNNEI. CDR3 size: 16 residues. V lost 6 bases, J lost 8 bases, and 11 bases stayed unmatched. As DNA, the CDR3 is TGTGCCAGCAGGAAAGCCCCTAGCGGGGGGGCCGATGAGCAGTTCTTC. Translation: CASRKAPSGGADEQFF.

The V call is TRBV11-1, the J call TRBJ2-6; TRBD1 aligns across 8 bases. The CDR3 runs to 15 residues. The germline gives CDR1 SGHAT, CDR2 FQDESV (reference sequence). The V and J ends lost 8 bases and 4 bases, in that order; junction bases with no gene match: 7. The CDR3 is CASEIRGRGANVLTF. In DNA, the CDR3 is TGTGCCAGCGAAATCAGGGGGCGCGGGGCCAACGTCCTGACTTTC.

The chain links TRBV4-3 to TRBJ1-5, with TRBD1 identical over 9 bases. V shed 4 bases, J shed 5 bases, and the junction held 3 bases outside the gene matches. There are 14 residues in the CDR3. CDR1 LGHNA and CDR2 YSLEER come from the germline V gene. The CDR3 here is CASSLRQGDQPQHF. The CDR3 nucleotides read TGCGCCAGCAGCCTCCGACAGGGGGATCAGCCCCAGCATTTT.

The V and J genes are TRBV5-5 and TRBJ1-4, with TRBD1 matching over 10 bases. After removal of 4 bases from V and 6 bases from J, the junction contained 3 bases not matched to a gene. CDR3 length: 14 residues. Germline values: CDR1 SGHKS, CDR2 YYEKEE (reference sequence). DNA of the CDR3: TGTGCCAGCAGCGCCGGGACAGGGGATGAAAAACTGTTTTTT. The encoded protein is CASSAGTGDEKLFF.

About this clone: This CDR3 is missing its conserved last phenylalanine or tryptophan, likely due to a read error. The chain combines TRBV19 with TRBJ1-1; 8 bases are shared with TRBD1. There are 14 residues in the CDR3. The germline gives CDR1 LNHDA, CDR2 SQIVND (reference sequence). J lost 5 bases, V lost 5 bases, and 7 bases had no gene match. CDR3 in DNA: TGTGCCAGTAGTCTCGGACAGGGCAGGACTGAAGCTTTCGTT. Protein: CASSLGQGRTEAFV.

This clone was seen just once. This chain's CDR3 is CASSVGVPADTGELFF. CDR3 sequence (DNA): TGTGCCAGCAGCGTAGGGGTCCCGGCGGACACCGGGGAGCTGTTTTTT. The chain recombines TRBV9 with TRBJ2-2; D not certain. Trimming cost V 0 bases and J 3 bases, with 12 bases left between them. There are 16 residues in the CDR3. Per germline, CDR1 SGDLS and CDR2 YYNGEE.

The rearrangement links TRBV6-5 to TRBJ1-1; weak D call: TRBD1 (5 bases). CDR3 length: 15 residues. The V end lost 0 bases, the J end lost 8 bases, and 16 bases lay between the germline ends. Germline lookup yields CDR1 MNHEY and CDR2 SVGAGI. DNA of the CDR3: TGTGCCAGCAGTTACTCGACTCAGGGCACTTGGGAAGCTTTCTTT. Translation: CASSYSTQGTWEAFF.

The genes are TRBV6-1 and TRBJ2-5, with 9 bases aligning to TRBD1. The length of the CDR3 is 15 residues. The V gene's germline CDR1 is MNHNS and CDR2 SASEGT. V shed 1 base and J 10 bases; nucleotides not matched to a gene: 10. The chain's CDR3 is CASSEGTGAPAFQYF. The CDR3 nucleotides read TGTGCCAGCAGTGAAGGGACAGGGGCGCCAGCATTCCAGTACTTC.

The chain couples TRBV27 to TRBJ2-1, with 14 bases lining up with TRBD2. The CDR3 sequence is 15 residues long. Per germline, CDR1 MNHEY and CDR2 SMNVEV (reference sequence). J gave up 8 bases and V 5 bases, and 5 bases lay outside the gene matches. As DNA, the CDR3 is TGTGCCAGCAGTGCGGGACTAGCGGGGGTATATGAGCAGTTCTTC. Protein sequence: CASSAGLAGVYEQFF.